This TCR beta chain comes out of a study of T cells in Graves' hyperthyroidism and ophthalmopathy. Regarding the study as a whole: Stable hyperthyroidism and ophthalmopathy were separated using 13 V-J signatures. Median prediction lead before ophthalmopathy onset was around 7 months with the model.

In its sample, this clonotype was seen many times. Its antigen is currently unknown. If no ophthalmopathy progression occurred within 18 months, Graves' hyperthyroidism was stable. RNA transcripts served as the template for amplifying TCR beta CDR3 regions. Primed by the HTBI set, a first-round RT-PCR was run on the TCR CDR3. TCRdb analysed the multiplex PCR reads with MiXCR anew, one entry per CDR3 protein. The repertoire holds a few hundred thousand distinct CDR3 sequences, with 14% as singletons. This CDR3 has 18 amino acids. CDR1 MDHEN and CDR2 SYDVKM come from the germline V gene. The trim removed 3 bases at V and 0 bases at J, leaving 12 bases unmatched.

Sequencing input: blood. The TCR originated in a woman aged 40 to 55 with Graves' hyperthyroidism. This sequence joins TRBV28 and TRBJ2-7; 9 bases agree with TRBD2. CDR3 in DNA: TGTGCCAGCAGTTTGGTTCGGGCTAGCGGGATCCGCTCCTACGAGCAGTACTTC. Protein: CASSLVRASGIRSYEQYF.